This T cell receptor beta chain was sequenced in a study of cytomegalovirus exposure and HLA in healthy donors. In the study overall: The early release's HLA-typed donors yielded some 85 million unique TCRs. Study-wide points: Researchers left out some V segments, among them TRBV6-2 and TRBV6-3, as indistinguishable. Later, an analysis found that common viral pathogens appeared to be linked with several of the most significant clusters.

V lost 0 bases and J lost 15, with 21 bases in between. CDR3 length: 15 residues. This clone is a singleton in its sample. Its specificity is unknown. A multiplex PCR was run with 60 Vbeta primers and 13 Jbeta primers. TCRdb keeps only in-frame clones here, not all; method: immunoSEQ multiplex PCR. The repertoire consists of fewer than 250,000 clones, with more than 70% occurring once and the leading ten covering approximately 1%. The rearrangement links TRBV6-7 to TRBJ2-1; no reliable D call. TRBV6-7 belongs to the ORF category, with a function that is uncertain. What was sequenced was PBMCs. This receptor was taken from a middle-aged woman in good health and CMV-seronegative. The CDR3 sequence is CASSYSSPDPSPPFF. The CDR3 DNA sequence: TGTGCCAGCAGTTACTCCAGTCCCGATCCTTCCCCTCCGTTCTTC.